This T cell receptor beta chain was found in a study of beta chain features in type 1 diabetes. Points from the study as a whole: Healthy donors had naive, central memory and Treg TCRB repertoires that appeared less similar than those seen among patients. There was a moderate but significant shortening of TCRB CDR3s in all four CD4+ subsets of Type 1 diabetes patients. Among type 1 diabetes patients, VDJ junctions had fewer insertions and more deletions.

Reverse transcription of all isolated RNA meant that expressed TCRB transcripts were sequenced. The repertoire was sequenced with immunoSEQ multiplex PCR; TCRdb's copy has only in-frame clones and lacks some. The sample includes 20,000 to 25,000 clones, 50% to 60% of them seen just once. The CDR3 totals 15 residues. Germline V gene sequence: CDR1 SEHNR, CDR2 FQNEAQ (reference sequence). With 5 bases removed from V and 4 bases from J, the gap between germline ends came to 17 bases. There are a few counts of this clone. The antigen remains undetermined. Sequencing was done on a sample of stem cell memory CD4+ T cells from blood. This receptor was identified in a man aged 18 to 30 with type 1 diabetes. The genes are TRBV7-9 and TRBJ1-2; perhaps TRBD1 as D (5 bases). CDR3 residues: CASSPVRGDSYGYTF. As DNA, the CDR3 is TGTGCCAGCAGCCCCGTGCGGGGGGATTCCTATGGCTACACCTTC.